This passage covers 22 T cell receptor beta chains from one sample sequenced in a study of T cell responses to AZD1222 COVID-19 vaccine (dated by TCRdb to the early 2020s). Read against the paper, the sample's time point label means: baseline before first vaccination. To prepare the library, the immunoSEQ multiplex PCR assay was applied. The immuneACCESS repertoire file appears here via TCRdb, limited to in-frame rearrangements. These files lack a portion of the clones; in checked studies, under half of the deficit traces to unresolved V genes, and the cause of the others is not known. A total of 150,000 to 200,000 clones appear in this sample, approximately 94% of them only once. The ten largest clones represent about 0.64% of the sample. Sample: peripheral blood, taken on day 0 of AZD1222 vaccination. These receptors originate from an adult in good health.

This clone showed up just a few times. The chain combines TRBV30 with TRBJ1-2; a weak D match, TRBD1 (6 bases). The CDR3 loop spans 11 amino acids. V gave up 3 bases and J gave up 8 bases, with 10 bases separating them. From germline, CDR1 is GTSNPN and CDR2 SVGIG (reference sequence). The CDR3 nucleotides are TGTGCCTGGAGCAACAGGGTAGGCTACACCTTC. Translated, it gives CAWSNRVGYTF. Filled out from reference TRBV30 and TRBJ1-2, the complete variable domain reads SQTIHQWPATLVQPVGSPLSLECTVEGTSNPNLYWYRQAAGRGLQLLFYSVGIGQISSEVPQNLSASRPQDRQFILSSKKLLLSDSGFYLCAWSNRVGYTFGSGTRLTVV.

This clone was counted once. V usage is TRBV19 and J usage is TRBJ2-6, with D unresolved. Trimming took off 6 bases at V and 0 bases at J, with 3 bases between the two ends. Germline CDR1 reads LNHDA; CDR2 reads SQIVND (reference sequence). The CDR3 covers 13 residues. In DNA form, the CDR3 reads TGTGCCAGTAGAAACTCTGGGGCCAACGTCCTGACTTTC. It codes for CASRNSGANVLTF.

V gene TRBV6-1 combines with J gene TRBJ2-7, with D perhaps matching TRBD1 (5 bases). This CDR3 is 15 amino acids long. CDR1 MNHNS and CDR2 SASEGT come from the germline V gene. With 1 base removed from V and 3 bases from J, the gap between germline ends came to 13 bases. For the CDR3, the DNA is TGTGCCAGCAGTGAAGGGGGCAGAACCAACTACGAGCAGTACTTC. Protein: CASSEGGRTNYEQYF.

V gene TRBV28 combines with J gene TRBJ2-7; D gene unclear. Germline CDR1 reads MDHEN; CDR2 reads SYDVKM. This CDR3 region has 12 residues. V was cut by 1 base and J by 0 bases, with 1 base left in between. Written as DNA, the CDR3 is TGTGCCAGCAGTTTATTCTCCTACGAGCAGTACTTC. Its translation is CASSLFSYEQYF.

The V and J genes are TRBV14 and TRBJ2-7, with a weak D call TRBD1 (6 bases). Germline assignment: CDR1 SGHDN and CDR2 FVKESK. The germline V and J ends were trimmed by 4 bases and 3 bases, with 13 bases remaining between them. The CDR3 contains 14 residues. This CDR3 is CASSPPGHLYEQYF. DNA for the CDR3: TGTGCCAGCAGCCCACCGGGACACCTCTACGAGCAGTACTTC.

This chain links TRBV20-1 with TRBJ2-1; D unresolved. Germline assignment: CDR1 DFQATT and CDR2 SNEGSKA (reference sequence). Trimming took 7 bases from V and 2 from J, leaving 3 bases between them. This CDR3 comprises 10 residues. The CDR3 bases are TGCAGTGGGGCCTACAATGAGCAGTTCTTC. Protein: CSGAYNEQFF.

The table lists this clone with a count of one. The J gene is TRBJ1-1, the V gene TRBV10-2; TRBD1 matches at 7 bases. The V and J ends lost 7 bases and 1 base, in that order; junction bases with no gene match: 6. The CDR3 is 14 residues long. Germline CDR1 WSHSY, CDR2 SAAADI. For the CDR3, the DNA is TGCGCCAGCATTCTCGGGACAGAGAACACTGAAGCTTTCTTT. Protein sequence: CASILGTENTEAFF.

The chain joins TRBV10-1 to TRBJ1-1, with D possibly being TRBD1 (5 bases). V gave up 6 bases and J gave up 2 bases, with 10 bases separating them. The CDR3 is 13 residues long. Germline CDR1 is WNHNN and CDR2 is SYGVQD (reference sequence). CDR3 residues: CASSSQGNTEAFF. The CDR3 bases are TGCGCCAGCAGCTCTCAGGGTAACACTGAAGCTTTCTTT.

V gene TRBV7-9 combines with J gene TRBJ2-7; D possibly corresponds to TRBD1 (5 bases). Germline CDR1 and CDR2: SEHNR and FQNEAQ (reference sequence). V was shortened by 3 bases and J by 6 bases, with 9 bases between the two germline ends. This CDR3 spans 12 amino acids. In DNA, the CDR3 is TGTGCCAGCAGCTTTGGGGCGGTCGAGCAGTACTTC. It specifies CASSFGAVEQYF.

CDR3 sequence reads: CAINRGLDEQYF. As DNA, the CDR3 is TGTGCCATCAACAGGGGGCTCGACGAGCAGTACTTC. The chain is built from TRBV10-3 and TRBJ2-7, with 9 bases lining up with TRBD1. V lost 7 bases and J lost 5; bases outside the gene matches: 3. The CDR3 runs 12 residues. Germline lookup yields CDR1 ENHRY and CDR2 SYGVKD.

The gene calls are TRBV4-1 and TRBJ2-6; D is ambiguous. This CDR3 is built from 13 residues. From germline, CDR1 is MGHRA and CDR2 YSYEKL. V lost 3 bases and J lost 0, with 0 bases in between. CDR3 amino acids: CASSHSGANVLTF. The CDR3 DNA reads TGCGCCAGCAGCCACTCTGGGGCCAACGTCCTGACTTTC.

The CDR3 DNA follows: TGTGCCTATGGGGGGGCCACAGATACGCAGTATTTT. Protein sequence: CAYGGATDTQYF. The chain recombines TRBV10-3 with TRBJ2-3, with D possibly matching TRBD2 (7 bases). Trimming stripped 11 bases from V and 2 bases from J, with 11 bases between. From germline, CDR1 is ENHRY and CDR2 SYGVKD. The CDR3 runs 12 residues.

In this sample, this clone turned up once. J is TRBJ2-7 and V is TRBV7-9; tentative D call: TRBD1 (6 bases). The germline CDR1 and CDR2 sequences are SEHNR and FQNEAQ (reference sequence). Trimming stripped 4 bases from V and 9 bases from J, with 10 bases between. This CDR3 is built from 11 residues. The DNA of the CDR3 is TGTGCCAGCAGCTCAACAGGGAGGCAGTACTTC. Protein sequence: CASSSTGRQYF.

The V gene is TRBV29-1, the J gene TRBJ1-2; D not certain. The V end lost 4 bases, the J end lost 2 bases, and 11 bases lay between the germline ends. The germline gives CDR1 SQVTM, CDR2 ANQGSEA. The CDR3 loop spans 13 amino acids. CDR3 coding DNA: TGCAGCGTTGTGGCAGGCCAAAACTATGGCTACACCTTC. Its protein product is CSVVAGQNYGYTF. The full variable domain, in which reference TRBV29-1 and TRBJ1-2 provide the parts outside the CDR3, is SAVISQKPSRDICQRGTSLTIQCQVDSQVTMMFWYRQQPGQSLTLIATANQGSEATYESGFVIDKFPISRPNLTFSTLTVSNMSPEDSSIYLCSVVAGQNYGYTFGSGTRLTVV.

This clone was seen just once. The chain joins TRBV28 to TRBJ2-5, with 12 bases matching TRBD1. The V gene's germline CDR1 is MDHEN and CDR2 SYDVKM. The CDR3 loop spans 16 amino acids. Trimming cost V 4 bases and J 6 bases; bases outside gene matches: 9. For the CDR3, the DNA is TGTGCCAGCAGTTCCGGGGACAGGGGGCACGAAAAGACCCAGTACTTC. Residues: CASSSGDRGHEKTQYF.

V and J are TRBV2 and TRBJ2-7, with TRBD2 as a possible D gene (6 bases). This CDR3 comprises 14 residues. Between the trimmed V and J ends, which lost 7 bases and 3 bases, there was a span of 16 bases. Germline lookup yields CDR1 SNHLY and CDR2 FYNNEI. In nucleotides, the CDR3 is TGTGCCAGCATTGCCTTCCTGCGGGGCTACGAGCAGTACTTC. Protein sequence: CASIAFLRGYEQYF.

The chain joins TRBV10-2 to TRBJ1-5; 7 bases agree with TRBD1. The CDR3 spans 16 residues. After removal of 2 bases from V and 5 bases from J, the junction contained 9 bases not matched to a gene. CDR1 is WSHSY, CDR2 SAAADI, per germline. The CDR3 sequence: CASSERGTGADQPQHF. As DNA, the CDR3 is TGCGCCAGCAGTGAGCGGGGCACAGGGGCGGATCAGCCCCAGCATTTT.

This sequence joins TRBV5-5 and TRBJ1-5; TRBD1 might be the D (5 bases). CDR1 and CDR2 from the germline V gene are SGHKS and YYEKEE (reference sequence). V lost 4 bases to trimming and J lost 0 bases, with 14 bases between them. This CDR3 comprises 16 residues. This CDR3 is CASSTGATDSNQPQHF. The CDR3 DNA reads TGTGCCAGCAGCACCGGGGCGACGGATAGCAATCAGCCCCAGCATTTT.

The chain is built from TRBV15 and TRBJ1-5, with unresolved D. Per germline, CDR1 LNHNV and CDR2 YYDKDF (reference sequence). The length of the CDR3 is 17 residues. The V gene lost 0 bases and the J gene lost 0 bases, with 12 bases spanning the gap. In nucleotides, the CDR3 is TGTGCCACCAGCAGAGATGATAGGAGAAATAGCAATCAGCCCCAGCATTTT. This encodes CATSRDDRRNSNQPQHF. Using reference TRBV15 and TRBJ1-5 for the parts outside the CDR3, the full variable domain is DAMVIQNPRYQVTQFGKPVTLSCSQTLNHNVMYWYQQKSSQAPKLLFHYYDKDFNNEADTPDNFQSRRPNTSFCFLDIRSPGLGDTAMYLCATSRDDRRNSNQPQHFGDGTRLSIL.

This clone has a handful of counts. This rearrangement joins TRBV15 to TRBJ2-6; no reliable D call. The CDR3 runs 15 residues. Between the trimmed V and J ends, which lost 0 bases and 0 bases, there was a span of 3 bases. In germline, CDR1 is LNHNV, CDR2 YYDKDF (reference sequence). CDR3 nucleotide sequence: TGTGCCACCAGCAGAGATATCTCTGGGGCCAACGTCCTGACTTTC. It yields the protein CATSRDISGANVLTF.

This clone showed up just once. This chain links TRBV11-2 with TRBJ2-1; D is unclear. Germline V gene data show CDR1 as SGHAT and CDR2 as FQNNGV. The CDR3 runs 15 residues. Trimming shortened V by 5 bases and J by 5 bases, and 16 bases separated the two germline ends. The DNA of the CDR3 is TGTGCCAGCAGCACTCTGGGCGGAGAAGACAATGAGCAGTTCTTC. The encoded protein is CASSTLGGEDNEQFF.

The genes are TRBV10-3 and TRBJ2-7; 8 bases map to TRBD1. Per the germline V gene, CDR1 is ENHRY and CDR2 is SYGVKD. The CDR3 runs to 13 residues. V lost 10 bases to trimming and J lost 2 bases; unmatched junction nucleotides: 7. CDR3 DNA: TGTGCCAACGGACAGGGCCCAGCCTACGAGCAGTACTTC. Translated, it gives CANGQGPAYEQYF.